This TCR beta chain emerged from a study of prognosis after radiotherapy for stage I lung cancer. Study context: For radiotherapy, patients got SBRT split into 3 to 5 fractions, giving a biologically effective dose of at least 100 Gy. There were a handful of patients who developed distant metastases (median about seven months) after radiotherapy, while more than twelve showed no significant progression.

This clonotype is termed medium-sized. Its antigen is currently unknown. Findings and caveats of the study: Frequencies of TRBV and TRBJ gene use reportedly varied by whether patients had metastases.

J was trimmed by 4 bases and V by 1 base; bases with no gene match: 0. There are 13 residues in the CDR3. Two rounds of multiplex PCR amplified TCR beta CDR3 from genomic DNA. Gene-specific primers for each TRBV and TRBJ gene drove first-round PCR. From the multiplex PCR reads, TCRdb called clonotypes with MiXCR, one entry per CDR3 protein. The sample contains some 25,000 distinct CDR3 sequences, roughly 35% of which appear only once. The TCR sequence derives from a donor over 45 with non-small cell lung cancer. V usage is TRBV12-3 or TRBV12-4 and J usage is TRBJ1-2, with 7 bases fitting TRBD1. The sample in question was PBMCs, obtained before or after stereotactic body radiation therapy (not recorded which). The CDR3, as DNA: TGTGCCAGCAGTTTAGGACAGGGCTATGGCTACACCTTC. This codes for CASSLGQGYGYTF.